One sample yielded the 25 T cell receptor beta chains listed below, sequenced in a study of blood T cell repertoires in COVID-19. Generated by immunoSEQ multiplex PCR, the TCRdb table keeps only in-frame clones and is missing some. The sample shows 400,000 or so clones, around 87% of them seen only once. The sequencing input was PBMCs or T cells enriched from blood (not recorded which). The receptors shown here come from a man younger than 45 who had recovered from COVID-19.

About this clone: The same CDR3 also results from other DNA sequences found in this sample. This sequence joins TRBV28 and TRBJ2-7, with 9 bases aligning to TRBD2. The CDR3 is made up of 16 amino acids. Germline V gene data show CDR1 as MDHEN and CDR2 as SYDVKM. V lost 3 bases and J lost 3; bases outside the gene matches: 9. DNA of the CDR3: TGTGCCAGCAGTTTGGTTCGTAGCGGGAGTCGCTACGAGCAGTACTTC. This translates into CASSLVRSGSRYEQYF.

The genes are TRBV7-2 and TRBJ2-3; TRBD2 might be the D (5 bases). The germline gives CDR1 SGHTA, CDR2 FQGNSA. V dropped 3 bases and J dropped 7 bases, with 8 bases sitting between them. The CDR3 has 12 amino acids. The CDR3 region has the DNA TGTGCCAGCAGCTTGGAGGTCTATACGCAGTATTTT. Translation: CASSLEVYTQYF.

The rearrangement joins TRBV7-6 to TRBJ2-5; a weak D match, TRBD2 (5 bases). Trimming removed 5 bases from V and 1 base from J, with 8 bases in between. Per the germline V gene, CDR1 is SGHVS and CDR2 is FNYEAQ. This CDR3 is 13 amino acids long. DNA of the CDR3: TGTGCCAGCAGCCGGGGATTCCAAGAGACCCAGTACTTC. It yields the protein CASSRGFQETQYF.

V usage is TRBV7-9 and J usage is TRBJ2-7; D may be TRBD1 (6 bases). Germline V gene data show CDR1 as SEHNR and CDR2 as FQNEAQ (reference sequence). Trimming shortened V by 5 bases and J by 6 bases, and 17 bases separated the two germline ends. This CDR3 is 14 amino acids long. CDR3 region: CASSHGTPQLEQYF. The CDR3 bases are TGTGCCAGCAGCCACGGGACACCTCAGCTCGAGCAGTACTTC.

The chain has TRBV4-2 and TRBJ2-2, with TRBD2 matching 10 bases. The germline gives CDR1 LGHNA, CDR2 YNFKEQ. CDR3 length: 17 residues. The V and J ends lost 0 bases and 1 base, in that order; junction bases with no gene match: 2. In DNA, the CDR3 is TGTGCCAGCAGCCAAGATCGACTAGCGGGGAACACCGGGGAGCTGTTTTTT. Its translation: CASSQDRLAGNTGELFF.

The chain links TRBV19 to TRBJ1-5; possibly TRBD1 for D (6 bases). Between the trimmed V and J ends, which lost 7 bases and 1 base, there was a span of 14 bases. Germline lookup yields CDR1 LNHDA and CDR2 SQIVND (reference sequence). The CDR3 has 15 residues. CDR3 sequence reads: CASTMGHTSNQPQHF. DNA of the CDR3: TGTGCCAGTACGATGGGACACACGAGCAATCAGCCCCAGCATTTT.

The chain uses TRBV12-3 or TRBV12-4 and TRBJ1-1; D might be TRBD1 (5 bases). This CDR3 region has 12 residues. V was clipped by 5 bases and J by 7 bases, with 11 bases between them. The CDR3, as DNA: TGTGCCAGCAGTCCCAGGGATAATGAAGCTTTCTTT. Amino acids: CASSPRDNEAFF.

The chain carries TRBV4-1 and TRBJ1-1; 7 bases line up with TRBD1. CDR1 and CDR2 (germline): MGHRA, YSYEKL. CDR3 length equals 16 residues. V lost 1 base and J lost 0; bases outside the gene matches: 5. CDR3 in DNA: TGCGCCAGCAGCCAAGGGACGGACAGGCTGAACACTGAAGCTTTCTTT. Translating it yields CASSQGTDRLNTEAFF.

CDR3: CASSLGLAGEDEQFF. The CDR3 DNA sequence: TGTGCCAGCAGTCTCGGACTAGCGGGAGAGGATGAGCAGTTCTTC. The chain combines TRBV2 with TRBJ2-1; TRBD2 aligns across 13 bases. Germline V gene data show CDR1 as SNHLY and CDR2 as FYNNEI. The junction had 6 bases not matched to a gene; V was cut back by 5 bases and J by 8 bases. This CDR3 has 15 amino acids. The full variable domain, completed using reference TRBV2 and TRBJ2-1, is EPEVTQTPSHQVTQMGQEVILRCVPISNHLYFYWYRQILGQKVEFLVSFYNNEISEKSEIFDDQFSVERPDGSNFTLKIRSTKLEDSAMYFCASSLGLAGEDEQFFGPGTRLTVL.

The J gene is TRBJ2-1, the V gene TRBV4-1; perhaps TRBD1 as D (5 bases). From germline, CDR1 is MGHRA and CDR2 YSYEKL. The CDR3 sequence is 15 residues long. The V end lost 2 bases, the J end lost 0 bases, and 8 bases lay between the germline ends. This CDR3 reads CASSQTGSSYNEQFF. The CDR3 region has the DNA TGCGCCAGCAGCCAAACAGGAAGCTCCTACAATGAGCAGTTCTTC.

The J gene is TRBJ1-1, the V gene TRBV7-2; the D is unclear. V was clipped by 5 bases and J by 1 base, with 5 bases between them. CDR1 is SGHTA, CDR2 FQGNSA, per germline. The CDR3 extends over 12 amino acids. CDR3 bases: TGTGCCAGCAGCGTACAGAACACTGAAGCTTTCTTT. This encodes CASSVQNTEAFF.

The gene calls are TRBV5-1 and TRBJ2-3, with D maybe TRBD1 (5 bases). Germline V gene data show CDR1 as SGHRS and CDR2 as YFSETQ. V lost 1 base, J lost 0 bases, and 12 bases lay in between. There are 16 residues in the CDR3. CDR3 sequence (DNA): TGCGCCAGCAGCTTGCCCCCAGGGTTCAGCACAGATACGCAGTATTTT. Translating it yields CASSLPPGFSTDTQYF.

The chain uses TRBV19 and TRBJ1-4; D gene ambiguous. The CDR3 totals 16 residues. V lost 4 bases and J lost 0, with 12 bases in between. The V gene's germline CDR1 is LNHDA and CDR2 SQIVND (reference sequence). CDR3 nucleotides: TGTGCCAGTAGTAGGGGAGCCTTTGCAACTAATGAAAAACTGTTTTTT. It specifies CASSRGAFATNEKLFF.

V usage is TRBV7-9 and J usage is TRBJ2-5, with D tentatively TRBD2 (5 bases). Deletions cut 5 bases from V and 5 bases from J, with 18 bases between. Germline V gene sequence: CDR1 SEHNR, CDR2 FQNEAQ (reference sequence). CDR3 length: 15 amino acids. The CDR3: CASSPRESLGETQYF. The CDR3 DNA reads TGTGCCAGCAGCCCCCGGGAAAGCTTAGGGGAGACCCAGTACTTC.

This chain connects TRBV5-1 to TRBJ2-7; TRBD1 matches 9 bases. The CDR3 spans 15 residues. Looked up from germline, CDR1 is SGHRS and CDR2 is YFSETQ. Trimming removed 0 bases from V and 5 bases from J; junction bases left unmatched: 6. In nucleotides, the CDR3 is TGCGCCAGCAGCTTGGGCGGGACAGGGCCCCACGAGCAGTACTTC. It yields the protein CASSLGGTGPHEQYF.

The rearrangement links TRBV19 to TRBJ1-1; 7 positions agree with TRBD1. After removal of 4 bases from V and 5 bases from J, the junction contained 10 bases not matched to a gene. The CDR3 is 15 amino acids. Germline CDR1 and CDR2: LNHDA and SQIVND (reference sequence). CDR3 DNA sequence: TGTGCCAGTAGTACCCCAGGGGGAAGGGGTACTGAAGCTTTCTTT. Its translation: CASSTPGGRGTEAFF.

This sequence joins TRBV29-1 and TRBJ1-1; the D gene is possibly TRBD1 (5 bases). The CDR3 totals 14 residues. V dropped 4 bases and J dropped 1 base, with 13 bases sitting between them. The germline V gene has CDR1 SQVTM and CDR2 ANQGSEA. The CDR3 bases are TGCAGCGTTGTTAGGCAGGGTAAGAACACTGAAGCTTTCTTT. It is translated as CSVVRQGKNTEAFF.

The chain employs TRBV2 and TRBJ1-2, with 9 bases matching TRBD1. This CDR3 comprises 14 residues. The junction had 6 bases not matched to a gene; V was cut back by 8 bases and J by 2 bases. Germline V gene sequence: CDR1 SNHLY, CDR2 FYNNEI. The DNA of the CDR3 is TGTGCCAGCCATCTCACAGGGGGCAACTATGGCTACACCTTC. Its translation is CASHLTGGNYGYTF.

The chain carries TRBV7-8 and TRBJ2-7, with D perhaps matching TRBD2 (7 bases). Per germline, CDR1 SGHVS and CDR2 FQNEAQ. V shed 5 bases and J shed 3 bases, with 14 bases lying between them. The CDR3 sequence is 14 residues long. The CDR3 DNA reads TGTGCCAGCAGCAAAGGGGGGGCCTACTACGAGCAGTACTTC. Protein product: CASSKGGAYYEQYF.

Remarks on this clone: Because the CDR3's place on the DNA is in doubt, the DNA is left out and the CDR3 is given as listed by TCRdb. V is TRBV19 and J is TRBJ1-5; the table names TRBD1, a call not compared with the DNA. The CDR3 numbers 15 amino acids, ends counted. The germline CDR1 and CDR2 sequences are LNHDA and SQIVND (reference sequence). CDR3 loop: CASSQDRGQILAQHF.

As regards this clone: Different DNA sequences within this sample yield the same CDR3. The chain uses TRBV28 and TRBJ1-5; 8 bases agree with TRBD1. The CDR3 runs to 15 residues. V lost 3 bases to trimming and J lost 4 bases; unmatched junction nucleotides: 5. The germline gives CDR1 MDHEN, CDR2 SYDVKM. The CDR3 is CASSFLDRDNQPQHF. CDR3 in DNA: TGTGCCAGCAGTTTTTTGGACAGGGATAATCAGCCCCAGCATTTT. Using reference TRBV28 and TRBJ1-5 for the parts outside the CDR3, the full variable domain is DVKVTQSSRYLVKRTGEKVFLECVQDMDHENMFWYRQDPGLGLRLIYFSYDVKMKEKGDIPEGYSVSREKKERFSLILESASTNQTSMYLCASSFLDRDNQPQHFGDGTRLSIL.

The rearrangement joins TRBV5-1 to TRBJ1-1; D ambiguous. Trimming shortened V by 0 bases and J by 0 bases, and 9 bases separated the two germline ends. This CDR3 has 15 amino acids. The germline V gene has CDR1 SGHRS and CDR2 YFSETQ. CDR3 coding DNA: TGCGCCAGCAGCTTGGGGGAGGTTCTGAACACTGAAGCTTTCTTT. This gives the protein CASSLGEVLNTEAFF.

The J gene is TRBJ1-5, the V gene TRBV3-1 (or the pseudogene TRBV3-2), with TRBD1 as a possible D gene (6 bases). Trimming cost V 4 bases and J 6 bases, with 16 bases left between them. Germline CDR1 LGHDT, CDR2 YNNKEL (reference sequence). The CDR3 has 15 amino acids. The chain's CDR3 is CASSPRTEVPQPQHF. Written as DNA, the CDR3 is TGTGCCAGCAGCCCGCGGACAGAAGTTCCTCAGCCCCAGCATTTT.

The chain recombines TRBV28 with TRBJ1-4; 9 nucleotides align to TRBD1. J was trimmed by 5 bases and V by 4 bases; bases with no gene match: 8. Germline V CDR1 and CDR2: MDHEN, SYDVKM. The CDR3 totals 16 residues. The CDR3 sequence is CASSWLAGQGNEKLFF. CDR3 nucleotides: TGTGCCAGCAGTTGGCTCGCCGGACAGGGGAATGAAAAACTGTTTTTT. Full variable domain (remainder filled in from reference TRBV28 and TRBJ1-4): DVKVTQSSRYLVKRTGEKVFLECVQDMDHENMFWYRQDPGLGLRLIYFSYDVKMKEKGDIPEGYSVSREKKERFSLILESASTNQTSMYLCASSWLAGQGNEKLFFGSGTQLSVL.

V is TRBV6-5 and J is TRBJ2-4; 7 nucleotides line up with TRBD2. The V gene end was trimmed by 6 bases and the J gene end by 3 bases; junction bases not matched to a gene: 8. In germline, CDR1 is MNHEY, CDR2 SVGAGI. The CDR3 extends over 15 amino acids. The CDR3 DNA reads as TGTGCCAGCAGCCGTAGCGGGTACAGCAAAAACATTCAGTACTTC. Protein product: CASSRSGYSKNIQYF.